This T cell receptor (beta chain) comes out of a study of cytomegalovirus exposure and HLA in healthy donors. For this clone: Its target is unknown.

The CDR3 covers 15 residues. Germline trimming cut 5 bases from V and 6 bases from J; bases unmatched to any gene: 8. CDR1 MDHEN and CDR2 SYDVKM come from the germline V gene. The donors were members of the validation cohort comprising 120 subjects, separate from the roughly 670-subject first cohort. Profiling relied on immunoSEQ multiplex PCR, and the TCRdb table lists in-frame clones only, not all of them. The sample has a few hundred thousand clones; 86% are singletons. Study-level findings and limits: Rare TCR sequences predominated, though certain public TCRs were found in many donors. Among TCR beta chains, those listed as cytomegalovirus-associated numbered over 150.

Sequences were obtained from PBMCs. The clonotype comes from a woman younger than 35 in good health and CMV-seronegative. The chain recombines TRBV28 with TRBJ1-5; 9 bases are shared with TRBD1. The CDR3 reads CASSPGTGSFQPQHF. The CDR3 DNA reads TGTGCCAGCAGTCCCGGGACAGGGAGTTTTCAGCCCCAGCATTTT.